Listed below are T cell receptor beta chains from one sample, sequenced in a study of T-cell memory formation after mild COVID-19. TCRdb processed the 5' RACE reads anew with MiXCR; each CDR3 protein has one entry. The table shows 65,000 to 100,000 distinct CDR3 sequences, with more than 10% occurring only once. Sequences were obtained from PBMCs or a T cell subset sorted from them (not recorded which). These receptor sequences come from a man aged 18 to 30 who had mild COVID-19 (a few samples of this study predate the infection). Cell type and time point are not known. The CDR3 runs from the conserved cysteine through the conserved F or W.

v_call	j_call	cdr3_aa
TRBV7-9	TRBJ2-1	CASSPRGGDRDRNEQFF
TRBV7-3	TRBJ2-2	CASSVRPGELFF
TRBV7-2	TRBJ2-7	CASSRGAHYEQYF
TRBV10-3	TRBJ2-2	CAVLPGTLTNTGELFF
TRBV5-1	TRBJ2-5	CASAQWVPLYQETQYF
TRBV6-2/TRBV6-3	TRBJ2-7	CASSPMRVGEQYF
TRBV12-3/TRBV12-4	TRBJ1-5	CASSPGGHQPQHF
TRBV7-3	TRBJ2-3	CASSLLGGTDTQYF
TRBV4-1	TRBJ2-3	CASSQVVGTPTDTQYF
TRBV6-5	TRBJ1-6	CASSYSIQGGSYNSPLHF
TRBV7-9	TRBJ2-5	CASSAGPQETQYF
TRBV11-2	TRBJ2-7	CASGQGVEEQYF
TRBV6-5	TRBJ2-5	CASSYSRFGGAETQYF
TRBV6-5	TRBJ1-2	CASSGAGGYTF
TRBV5-1	TRBJ2-1	CASSLVGPSGDRGSYNEQFF
TRBV5-1	TRBJ2-5	CASSLPPVPTAETQYF
TRBV7-9	TRBJ2-3	CASSPVGTGSSTDTQYF
TRBV11-1	TRBJ2-1	CASSAPGTTYNEQFF
TRBV7-2	TRBJ1-5	CASSLVLAVNQPQHF
TRBV24-1	TRBJ2-1	CATSDPGLAGALVF
TRBV6-2/TRBV6-3	TRBJ2-7	CASTPRQEAYEQYF
TRBV12-3/TRBV12-4	TRBJ1-2	CASSPEFYGYTF
TRBV6-4	TRBJ2-3	CASSDSASGSTDTQYF
TRBV29-1	TRBJ2-1	CSVEGPAYNEQFF
TRBV6-5	TRBJ2-1	CASSSRGDEQFF